The clone carrying this T cell receptor beta chain was counted only a few times. Its matching antigen is unknown. The data were taken from a study of early T cells in non-severe SARS-CoV-2 infection. The wider study: Chains were unpaired, as sequencing was done on bulk RNA from unsorted whole blood. Findings and caveats of the study: Matching against VDJdb likely underestimated virus-specific expansions, favoring anti-spike CD8.

V shed 3 bases and J 1 base; nucleotides not matched to a gene: 6. The CDR3 sequence is 17 residues long. The germline V gene encodes CDR1 MDHEN and CDR2 SYDVKM. Each CDR3 protein gets one entry after TCRdb re-called the 5' RACE reads with MiXCR. The sample lists over 90,000 distinct CDR3 sequences, roughly 13% occurring once. V gene TRBV28 combines with J gene TRBJ2-3, with 11 positions matching TRBD2. Sequenced material: whole blood. This clonotype was sampled from an adult who was a healthcare worker with PCR-confirmed SARS-CoV-2 infection or an uninfected control (not recorded which). CDR3 sequence (DNA): TGTGCCAGCAGTTTTGCGGTGGGACTAGCGGGCACAGATACGCAGTATTTT. It translates to CASSFAVGLAGTDTQYF. Combining the CDR3 with reference TRBV28 and TRBJ2-3 gives the whole variable domain DVKVTQSSRYLVKRTGEKVFLECVQDMDHENMFWYRQDPGLGLRLIYFSYDVKMKEKGDIPEGYSVSREKKERFSLILESASTNQTSMYLCASSFAVGLAGTDTQYFGPGTRLTVL.